A single sample is the source of the 24 T cell receptor beta chains below, sequenced in a study of read filtering for tumor transcriptome and immune sequencing. This library used about 360 ng RNA and molecular barcoded adaptors spanning alpha/delta and beta/gamma chains. Via MiXCR, TCRdb re-called the reads, giving one row per CDR3 protein. The profile shows more than 70,000 distinct CDR3 sequences, 20% to 25% of them singletons. The sequenced sample consisted of a population of CD138-negative cells sorted from bone marrow. The receptors were gathered from a donor aged 40 or over with multiple myeloma.

This chain joins TRBV19 and TRBJ1-5, with D uncertain. Germline V CDR1 and CDR2: LNHDA, SQIVND (reference sequence). Trimming pared 7 bases from V and 4 bases from J, leaving 11 bases between. There are 13 residues in the CDR3. This chain's CDR3 is CASNQAPNQPQHF. CDR3 DNA: TGTGCCAGTAACCAGGCTCCTAATCAGCCCCAGCATTTT. Full variable domain (missing parts from reference TRBV19 and TRBJ1-5): DGGITQSPKYLFRKEGQNVTLSCEQNLNHDAMYWYRQDPGQGLRLIYYSQIVNDFQKGDIAEGYSVSREKKESFPLTVTSAQKNPTAFYLCASNQAPNQPQHFGDGTRLSIL.

In this sample, this clonotype turned up many times. This chain joins TRBV5-1 and TRBJ2-5; 9 nucleotides align to TRBD1. J lost 2 bases, V lost 4 bases, and 6 bases had no gene match. Germline V CDR1 and CDR2: SGHRS, YFSETQ. This CDR3 comprises 15 residues. CDR3: CASSQGQGGQETQYF. The CDR3 nucleotides are TGCGCCAGCAGCCAGGGACAGGGAGGGCAAGAGACCCAGTACTTC.

In the case of this clonotype: This may stem from a read error, because a much larger clone lies one nucleotide away. A read error is likely, as this CDR3 ends without the conserved phenylalanine or tryptophan. The chain employs TRBV20-1 and TRBJ1-1; D unresolved. Trimming shortened V by 7 bases and J by 6 bases, and 21 bases separated the two germline ends. The CDR3 runs 14 residues. Germline CDR1 reads DFQATT; CDR2 reads SNEGSKA (reference sequence). The CDR3 loop is CSVQPIRVGSEAFS. The CDR3 coding sequence is TGCAGTGTCCAGCCCATCCGGGTAGGGTCTGAAGCTTTCTCT.

Ten or more counts support this clonotype. The chain links TRBV12-3 or TRBV12-4 to TRBJ2-1, with 12 positions matching TRBD1. J gave up 7 bases and V 6 bases, and 13 bases lay outside the gene matches. The CDR3 totals 17 residues. The CDR3, as DNA: TGTGCCAGCAGCTTTAAAACCGGGACAGGGGGCCTGAATGAGCAGTTCTTC. The encoded protein is CASSFKTGTGGLNEQFF.

This clonotype turned up a few times. The rearrangement joins TRBV7-2 to TRBJ1-3; 7 nucleotides align to TRBD1. Unmatched junction bases numbered 4, after V lost 5 bases and J lost 0 bases. Germline V gene sequence: CDR1 SGHTA, CDR2 FQGNSA. CDR3 length: 15 residues. This CDR3 is CASSRGQSSGNTIYF. The DNA of the CDR3 is TGTGCCAGCAGCCGGGGACAGAGCTCTGGAAACACCATATATTTT.

The CDR3 DNA reads as TGTGCCAGCAGCCCTTTTGGGGGGCAGCCCCAGCATTTT. Translation gives CASSPFGGQPQHF. This rearrangement joins TRBV12-3 or TRBV12-4 to TRBJ1-5, with D perhaps TRBD1 (5 bases). The V end was cut by 6 bases, the J end by 7 bases, with 13 bases between. This CDR3 has 13 amino acids.

This clonotype appeared a single time. This may come from a read error, since a much larger clone is one base off. The chain couples TRBV12-3 or TRBV12-4 to TRBJ1-1, with D tentatively TRBD1 (5 bases). The CDR3 extends over 16 amino acids. V lost 8 bases, J lost 1 base, and 20 bases lay in between. CDR3 nucleotides: TGTGCCAGCTGCCCGATCGGCAGGGCGTGGAACACTGAAGCTTTCTTT. Protein: CASCPIGRAWNTEAFF.

This clonotype was observed a handful of times. DNA of the CDR3: TGCGCCAGCAGCCCGTCCATTCGACAGGGCTCTGGAAACACCATATATTTT. Protein product: CASSPSIRQGSGNTIYF. The chain recombines TRBV5-1 with TRBJ1-3; 7 nucleotides match TRBD1. The germline gives CDR1 SGHRS, CDR2 YFSETQ. V shed 4 bases, J shed 0 bases, and the junction held 10 bases outside the gene matches. The CDR3 has 17 residues.

This clonotype has ten or more counts. The chain joins TRBV7-2 to TRBJ1-1; TRBD1 aligns across 7 bases. Germline V gene lookup returns CDR1 SGHTA and CDR2 FQGNSA. This CDR3 is 14 amino acids long. V shed 4 bases and J 5 bases; nucleotides not matched to a gene: 7. CDR3 nucleotides: TGTGCCAGCAGCTCACAGGGGCGCTTAACTGAAGCTTTCTTT. Amino acid sequence: CASSSQGRLTEAFF.

At least ten counts were recorded for this clonotype. The V gene is TRBV29-1, the J gene TRBJ2-1; maybe TRBD2 (6 bases). The V gene lost 0 bases and the J gene lost 0 bases, with 12 bases spanning the gap. Germline V gives CDR1 SQVTM, CDR2 ANQGSEA. This CDR3 comprises 16 residues. The chain's CDR3 is CSVEDPRGSSYNEQFF. CDR3 DNA: TGCAGCGTTGAAGATCCCCGGGGGAGCTCCTACAATGAGCAGTTCTTC.

As regards this clonotype: It may be a read error: a sequence one base away is much more abundant. The chain has TRBV6-2 or TRBV6-3 and TRBJ2-1; 12 positions match TRBD1. This CDR3 contains 18 residues. The germline V gene has CDR1 MNHEY and CDR2 SVGEGT. The CDR3 region is CASSPLTGTGGFYNEQSF. CDR3 DNA sequence: TGTGCCAGCAGCCCCCTGACCGGGACAGGGGGCTTCTACAATGAGCAGTCCTTC.

Note on this clonotype: The conserved closing phenylalanine or tryptophan is absent in this CDR3, likely reflecting a read error. The chain uses TRBV5-1 and TRBJ1-1; possible D gene TRBD1, 5 bases. Trimming stripped 4 bases from V and 3 bases from J, with 10 bases between. The CDR3 consists of 13 residues. Germline-derived CDR1 and CDR2 are SGHRS and YFSETQ. The CDR3 spells CASSTDTYTEAFI. CDR3 in DNA: TGCGCCAGCAGCACGGACACTTACACTGAAGCTTTCATT.

A word on this clonotype: A clone one base away is much larger, so this may be a read error. The chain joins TRBV7-6 to TRBJ2-1, with TRBD1 matching over 8 bases. Per the germline V gene, CDR1 is SGHVS and CDR2 is FNYEAQ. The CDR3 extends over 16 amino acids. The CDR3 nucleotides read TGTGCCAGCAGCAGACAGGGGAAGGTGGGGTACGATGAGCAGCTCTTC. Translation: CASSRQGKVGYDEQLF. Supplemented by reference TRBV7-6 and TRBJ2-1, the full variable domain reads GAGVSQSPRYKVTKRGQDVALRCDPISGHVSLYWYRQALGQGPEFLTYFNYEAQQDKSGLPNDRFSAERPEGSISTLTIQRTEQRDSAMYRCASSRQGKVGYDEQLFGPGTRLTVL.

This clonotype was counted many times. This sequence joins TRBV9 and TRBJ2-1; 9 nucleotides match TRBD2. After removal of 4 bases from V and 7 bases from J, the junction contained 12 bases not matched to a gene. The CDR3 spans 16 residues. Germline loops: CDR1 SGDLS, CDR2 YYNGEE. For the CDR3, the DNA is TGTGCCAGCAGCCCAGCGGGGGGCTCGGTCGGGAATGAGCAGTTCTTC. Its protein product is CASSPAGGSVGNEQFF. The full variable domain, in which reference TRBV9 and TRBJ2-1 provide the parts outside the CDR3, is DSGVTQTPKHLITATGQRVTLRCSPRSGDLSVYWYQQSLDQGLQFLIQYYNGEERAKGNILERFSAQQFPDLHSELNLSSLELGDSALYFCASSPAGGSVGNEQFFGPGTRLTVL.

This clonotype turned up a few times. No conserved phenylalanine or tryptophan is present at the end of the CDR3, so a read error is the likely explanation. The chain has TRBV10-2 and TRBJ2-3; the D gene is possibly TRBD1 (7 bases). The CDR3 contains 14 residues. Trimming cost V 8 bases and J 1 base, with 13 bases left between them. Germline CDR1 WSHSY, CDR2 SAAADI. As DNA, the CDR3 is TGCGCCAGCGTCAGGGGGGTGGGCACAGATACGCAGTATCTT. The encoded protein is CASVRGVGTDTQYL.

This clonotype was seen at least ten times. This chain links TRBV28 with TRBJ1-5, with unresolved D. The V and J ends lost 4 bases and 3 bases respectively, with 4 bases between them. CDR3 size: 12 residues. Germline CDR1 and CDR2: MDHEN and SYDVKM. The CDR3 loop reads CASSSVNQPQHF. Written as DNA, the CDR3 is TGTGCCAGCAGTTCAGTCAATCAGCCCCAGCATTTT.

Only a few counts were recorded for this clonotype. The CDR3 bases are TGCAGTGCTACAAAGGGACAGCTGAACACTGAAGCTTTCTTT. It encodes CSATKGQLNTEAFF. This chain uses TRBV20-1 with TRBJ1-1, with 7 bases that match TRBD1. Germline CDR1 is DFQATT and CDR2 is SNEGSKA (reference sequence). The ends lost 4 bases at V and 0 bases at J; junction bases unmatched: 5. This CDR3 comprises 14 residues.

A remark on this clonotype: The junction differs from germline at one of its ends, possibly a read error. The rearrangement uses TRBV28 and TRBJ1-4, with D unresolved. Germline V lookup: CDR1 MDHEN, CDR2 SYDVKM. This CDR3 contains 14 residues. CDR3 sequence reads: CVSSSVATNEKLFF. CDR3 coding DNA: TGTGTCAGCAGTTCGGTAGCAACTAATGAAAAACTGTTTTTT.

In its sample, this clonotype was seen many times. The rearrangement links TRBV2 to TRBJ2-1; D not certain. Germline lookup yields CDR1 SNHLY and CDR2 FYNNEI. The V gene lost 4 bases and the J gene lost 5 bases, with 9 bases spanning the gap. The CDR3 sequence is 13 residues long. CDR3 sequence: CASSGEVDNEQFF. The CDR3 DNA follows: TGTGCCAGCAGTGGGGAAGTTGACAATGAGCAGTTCTTC. Looking up the rest from reference TRBV2 and TRBJ2-1 gives the full variable domain: EPEVTQTPSHQVTQMGQEVILRCVPISNHLYFYWYRQILGQKVEFLVSFYNNEISEKSEIFDDQFSVERPDGSNFTLKIRSTKLEDSAMYFCASSGEVDNEQFFGPGTRLTVL.

Turning to this clonotype: The CDR3 does not end in the conserved phenylalanine or tryptophan, so this is likely a read error. The V gene is TRBV2, the J gene TRBJ1-5; TRBD1 matches at 9 bases. Looked up from germline, CDR1 is SNHLY and CDR2 is FYNNEI. V trimming: 4 bases; J trimming: 4 bases; junction bases outside the gene matches: 2. The CDR3 has 14 residues. CDR3 protein: CASSAQGANQPQHL. The CDR3 bases are TGTGCCAGCAGTGCACAGGGGGCGAATCAGCCCCAGCATCTT.

Ten or more counts support this clonotype. The V call is TRBV5-1, the J call TRBJ2-1, with D unresolved. The CDR3 extends over 16 amino acids. Germline values: CDR1 SGHRS, CDR2 YFSETQ. The V gene lost 3 bases and the J gene lost 0 bases, with 13 bases spanning the gap. CDR3 DNA: TGCGCCAGCAGCTCAGCCTTCCTTGGCTCCTACAATGAGCAGTTCTTC. It translates to CASSSAFLGSYNEQFF.

The chain is built from TRBV6-6 and TRBJ1-5; D uncertain. Germline lookup yields CDR1 MNHNY and CDR2 SVGAGI (reference sequence). Trimming pared 7 bases from V and 4 bases from J, leaving 8 bases between. This CDR3 region has 12 residues. CDR3 bases: TGTGCCAGCACCAACTTGAATCAGCCCCAGCATTTT. Its translation: CASTNLNQPQHF.

This clonotype was recorded many times. One end of the junction is discordant with germline, which a read error may explain. This chain links TRBV7-9 with TRBJ2-1; 7 nucleotides align to TRBD1. The CDR3 runs to 14 residues. CDR1 and CDR2 from the germline V gene are SEHNR and FQNEAQ (reference sequence). This chain's CDR3 is CASSLAGDRPAHLF. The CDR3 bases are TGTGCCAGCAGCTTAGCAGGGGACAGACCGGCGCACCTCTTC.

This clonotype was detected only a few times. The chain joins TRBV7-8 to TRBJ2-1; possible D gene TRBD2, 7 bases. The CDR3 loop spans 15 amino acids. Deletions cut 1 base from V and 6 bases from J, with 13 bases between. The germline V gene encodes CDR1 SGHVS and CDR2 FQNEAQ. For the CDR3, the DNA is TGTGCCAGCAGCTTAGGGGGGGGGGGCCTCAATGAGCAGTTCTTC. It specifies CASSLGGGGLNEQFF.